A single sample gave rise to the 5 T cell receptor beta chains below, sequenced in a study of identical twins' blood T cells. TCRdb re-called the 5' RACE reads with MiXCR, one entry per CDR3 protein. The repertoire holds hundreds of thousands of distinct CDR3 sequences, more than 25% seen once, with around 5.6% in the top ten. Sequencing used PBMCs. These receptors came from a woman aged 18 to 50 in good health.

J is TRBJ2-5 and V is TRBV12-3 or TRBV12-4, with 11 bases lining up with TRBD2. The CDR3 runs to 14 residues. V shed 4 bases and J 5 bases; nucleotides not matched to a gene: 3. CDR3 DNA sequence: TGTGCCAGCAGTTCACTAGCGGGAGAGGAGACCCAGTACTTC. Its translation: CASSSLAGEETQYF.

A few counts support this clonotype. The chain links TRBV7-9 to TRBJ1-6; D gene uncertain. V lost 1 base to trimming and J lost 7 bases, with 11 bases between them. The CDR3 consists of 15 residues. The germline V gene has CDR1 SEHNR and CDR2 FQNEAQ (reference sequence). CDR3 nucleotides: TGTGCCAGCAGCTTAGGACCTGGGCACAATTCACCCCTCCACTTT. Translation: CASSLGPGHNSPLHF.

This clonotype was seen only a few times. This CDR3 is CASSLKREKLFF. CDR3 nucleotides: TGTGCCAGCAGCTTAAAAAGAGAAAAACTGTTTTTT. The chain joins TRBV7-2 to TRBJ1-4, with no clear D. The CDR3 runs to 12 residues. From germline, CDR1 is SGHTA and CDR2 FQGNSA. Trimming shortened V by 2 bases and J by 8 bases, and 6 bases separated the two germline ends.

On this clonotype itself: Given a much more abundant clone one base away, this may be a read error. This chain uses TRBV29-1 with TRBJ1-2; the D is unclear. The CDR3 is 12 residues long. V lost 3 bases and J 7 bases, leaving 12 bases between the germline ends. The germline CDR1 and CDR2 sequences are SQVTM and ANQGSEA. The CDR3 sequence: CSVDWVGSGYTF. CDR3 in DNA: TGCAGCGTTGACTGGGTAGGAAGTGGCTACACCTTC.

V usage is TRBV7-3 and J usage is TRBJ2-1, with D unclear. CDR3 length equals 13 residues. Germline V gene lookup returns CDR1 SGHTA and CDR2 FQGTGA. V was trimmed by 1 base and J by 9 bases, leaving 10 bases between them. The CDR3 nucleotides read TGTGCCAGCAGCTTAAATATGATGGCTGAGCAGTTCTTC. Amino acids: CASSLNMMAEQFF.